This entry lists 6 T cell receptor beta chains sequenced from one sample in a study of T cell changes during pregnancy in multiple sclerosis. Generated by immunoSEQ multiplex PCR, the TCRdb table keeps only in-frame clones and is missing some. The sample lists 40,000 to 50,000 clones, over 85% seen once, with approximately 0.49% in the top ten. The material sequenced was CD4+ T cells from peripheral blood mononuclear cells, taken in the first trimester of pregnancy. Source of these receptors: a female donor with multiple sclerosis, enrolled in a pregnancy study.

The chain couples TRBV7-9 to TRBJ2-1; 10 nucleotides line up with TRBD2. There are 15 residues in the CDR3. The V and J ends lost 3 bases and 8 bases, in that order; junction bases with no gene match: 7. Per the germline V gene, CDR1 is SEHNR and CDR2 is FQNEAQ (reference sequence). CDR3 sequence reads: CASSLSGGARHEQFF. Here the CDR3 DNA reads TGTGCCAGCAGCTTGAGCGGGGGGGCCCGCCATGAGCAGTTCTTC.

The chain has TRBV10-3 and TRBJ1-5; 7 bases are shared with TRBD1. In germline, CDR1 is ENHRY, CDR2 SYGVKD. V gave up 0 bases and J gave up 3 bases; unmatched junction bases: 5. This CDR3 is built from 16 residues. CDR3 DNA sequence: TGTGCCATCAGTGAGTCCTTGGACAGGTCCAATCAGCCCCAGCATTTT. Its translation: CAISESLDRSNQPQHF.

V gene TRBV4-1 combines with J gene TRBJ1-1; TRBD1 matches at 7 bases. Trimming cost V 6 bases and J 1 base; bases outside gene matches: 8. There are 15 residues in the CDR3. Looked up from germline, CDR1 is MGHRA and CDR2 is YSYEKL. The CDR3 bases are TGCGCCAGCAGGGGAAACAGGGGACCGAACACTGAAGCTTTCTTT. Translated, it gives CASRGNRGPNTEAFF.

The chain recombines TRBV5-3 with TRBJ2-5; no reliable D call. TRBV5-3 is placed among ORFs of uncertain function. V dropped 3 bases and J dropped 2 bases, with 11 bases sitting between them. The CDR3 consists of 14 residues. This CDR3 is CARSSRVKQETQYF. The CDR3 region has the DNA TGTGCCAGAAGCTCCCGGGTCAAGCAAGAGACCCAGTACTTC.

In DNA, the CDR3 is TGTGCCAGCAGCTTGCCAGGGGGCTTAATCGGCATTCTCCACTTT. Translation: CASSLPGGLIGILHF. The genes are TRBV5-8 and TRBJ1-6; 8 nucleotides match TRBD1. Germline CDR1 is SGHTS and CDR2 is YDEGEE. The CDR3 consists of 15 residues. Trimming removed 1 base from V and 16 bases from J; junction bases left unmatched: 13.

This chain connects TRBV6-5 to TRBJ1-4, with 10 bases identical to TRBD1. The J segment lost 10 bases and the V segment lost 6 bases, leaving 11 bases of the junction unmatched. CDR3 size: 15 residues. Germline V gene sequence: CDR1 MNHEY, CDR2 SVGAGI. The CDR3: CASRRTGGPGGKLFF. Written as DNA, the CDR3 is TGTGCCAGCAGGAGGACAGGGGGTCCGGGCGGAAAACTGTTTTTT.